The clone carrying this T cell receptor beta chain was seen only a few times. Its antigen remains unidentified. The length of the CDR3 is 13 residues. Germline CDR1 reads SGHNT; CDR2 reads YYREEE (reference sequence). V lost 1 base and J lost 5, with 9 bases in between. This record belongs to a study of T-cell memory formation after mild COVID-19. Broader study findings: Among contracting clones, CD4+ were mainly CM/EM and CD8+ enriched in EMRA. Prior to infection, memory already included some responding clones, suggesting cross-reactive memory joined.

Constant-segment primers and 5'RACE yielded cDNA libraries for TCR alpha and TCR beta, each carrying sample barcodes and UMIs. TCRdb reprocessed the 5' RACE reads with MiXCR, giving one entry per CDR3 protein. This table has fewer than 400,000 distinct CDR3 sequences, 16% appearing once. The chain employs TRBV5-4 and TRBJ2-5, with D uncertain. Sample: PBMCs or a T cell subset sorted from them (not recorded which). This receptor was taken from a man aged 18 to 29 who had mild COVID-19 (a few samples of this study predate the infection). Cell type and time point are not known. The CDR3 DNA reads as TGTGCCAGCAGCTTGTCCTTGGAGGAGACCCAGTACTTC. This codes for CASSLSLEETQYF.